A selection of T cell receptor beta chains follows, all from one sample in a study of blood T cell repertoires in COVID-19. Here immunoSEQ multiplex PCR was the method, and the copy in TCRdb shows in-frame clones only, minus some. This table holds nearly 70,000 clones, around 90% found once. Sequencing used peripheral blood. The receptors originated from a woman aged 45-59 years with COVID-19, enrolled during active disease. CDR3s include the opening cysteine and the closing phenylalanine or tryptophan. The D gene is left open where the match is weak.

.,TRBJ2-1,TRBV10-2,CASTEAGEQFF
TRBD1,TRBJ1-1,TRBV15,CATSRSSPRDRADTEAFF
.,TRBJ2-7,TRBV6-5,CAAGLHLGSEQYF
.,TRBJ2-7,TRBV5-1,CASSIGQTYEQYF
TRBD1,TRBJ2-7,TRBV15,CATSREGGTGGHEQYF
.,TRBJ2-5,TRBV5-4,CASSFRTGKETQYF
.,TRBJ1-1,TRBV19,CASSTRGGVYTEAFF
.,TRBJ2-7,TRBV14,CASSQAGGTYEQYF
.,TRBJ2-7,TRBV18,CASSPQLNEQYF
TRBD1,TRBJ2-7,TRBV6-5,CASKGANNWYF
TRBD2,TRBJ2-3,TRBV5-1,CASKTRGVGTDTQYF
.,TRBJ2-1,TRBV11-3,CASSLEEGVRNEQFF
TRBD1,TRBJ2-3,TRBV5-6,CASSTYNRGTDTQYF
TRBD2,TRBJ2-7,TRBV7-9,CASSGPGTSGLYEQYF
.,TRBJ2-1,TRBV7-9,CASSLVTGYNEQFF
.,TRBJ2-2,TRBV30,CAWSSGGYRELFF
.,TRBJ1-3,TRBV12-3/TRBV12-4,CASIWATGNTIYF
.,TRBJ1-4,TRBV18,CASSPAGYGNEKLFF
.,TRBJ2-4,TRBV5-6,CASSRGHLAKNIQYF
.,TRBJ2-2,TRBV9,CASSVGMAGTGELFF
TRBD1,TRBJ2-2,TRBV6-5,CASSLTGGAIFF
TRBD1,TRBJ1-5,TRBV28,CASVTGVQPQHF
.,TRBJ2-3,TRBV19,CASSIGLSTDTQYF
TRBD1,TRBJ1-5,TRBV12-3/TRBV12-4,CASRQGGNQPQHF
.,TRBJ1-2,TRBV6-5,CASSTQNYGYTF
TRBD2,TRBJ2-7,TRBV12-3/TRBV12-4,CASSFSGSFEQYF
.,TRBJ2-2,TRBV25-1,CASSEGSGVGDTGELFF